This TCR beta chain was captured by sequencing in a study of Ad26.COV2.S vaccination and SARS-CoV-2 variants. The study, taken as a whole, reports: Measurements of TCR breadth and depth may have given underestimates of the total T cell responses. Non-spike TCR breadth was similar in vaccine and placebo recipients. Placebo recipients had lower spike-specific TCR breadth than vaccine recipients. Considerable breadth of spike-specific CD8+ and CD4+ T cell responses has reportedly been documented following vaccination.

For this clone: As yet, its antigen is unknown.

Measured with immunoSEQ multiplex PCR; TCRdb has only the in-frame clones, and not every one. The sample has over 100,000 clones; around three quarters are singletons. This clonotype was obtained from a human donor who had recovered from COVID-19. The material was peripheral blood, obtained after recovery from COVID-19.

CDR3 DNA: TGTGCCTGGAGTACAGGGGGCGACGGCTACACCTTC. This sequence encodes CAWSTGGDGYTF. This chain connects TRBV30 to TRBJ1-2; 9 bases are shared with TRBD1. J lost 8 bases, V lost 2 bases, and 3 bases had no gene match. CDR1 and CDR2 from the germline V gene are GTSNPN and SVGIG (reference sequence). The CDR3 is made up of 12 amino acids.